This paragraph reports one T cell receptor (beta chain). Antigen: not known. The CDR3 covers 15 residues. Deletions cut 3 bases from V and 6 bases from J, with 17 bases between. Germline loops: CDR1 MDHEN, CDR2 SYDVKM. The source of the sample is a study of T cells in localized non-small cell lung cancer. Study results and caveats: A median of 57 of the top 100 tumor clones appeared in adjacent lung, which was paired and uninvolved.

Here immunoSEQ multiplex PCR was the method, and the copy in TCRdb shows in-frame clones only, minus some. The data contain approximately 28,000 clones, roughly nine tenths of them singletons. This sequence originates from a female donor older than 55 with stage II squamous cell lung carcinoma. The starting material was peripheral blood, obtained before any cancer treatment. The chain uses TRBV28 and TRBJ1-2; possible D gene TRBD1, 5 bases. CDR3 residues: CASSFSGGVIHGYTF. The CDR3 DNA is TGTGCCAGCAGTTTTTCGGGGGGAGTGATCCATGGCTACACCTTC.